These T cell receptor beta chains were read from a single sample in a study of T cell responses to AZD1222 COVID-19 vaccine. The protocol was immunoSEQ multiplex PCR, while the TCRdb copy is restricted to in-frame clones and leaves out a portion. Here the sample spans approximately 150,000 clones, roughly 87% being singletons. The sequencing here drew on peripheral blood, taken on day 0 of AZD1222 vaccination. The origin of the receptors is an adult in good health. Each CDR3 is given without its conserved first and last residue.

>TRBV28
ASSSPGGNYGYT
>TRBV15
ATSRTASGNTIY
>TRBV7-8
ASSSLTGAGSYEQY
>TRBV5-4
ASSPKWTAGANVLT
>TRBV4-2
ASSQDRGTGGRHEQF
>TRBV7-8
ASSLARMGFGYT
>TRBV7-7
ASSLLDRLNTEAF
>TRBV2
ASSEALIVPPSTDTQY
>TRBV10-3
AISTNQGRGRYEQY
>TRBV19
ASSSQGASYNSPLH
>TRBV18
ASSLSSYEQY
>TRBV7-9
ASSLYGQLGGKNIQY
>TRBV30
AWRKGSRSYGYT
>TRBV7-2
ASNLGSGRGRRAYNEQF
>TRBV6-5
ASSITSGSKGEQF
>TRBV30
ASVQGSNSPLH
>TRBV28
ASSSTGGWQPQH
>TRBV7-9
ASNERNNEQF
>TRBV18
ASSLKGAGEQY
>TRBV15
ATSTWGQGNEKLF
>TRBV7-9
ASSPGQPANYGYT
>TRBV19
ASSIPGGSSYEQY
>TRBV7-9
ASSLAEGANTEAF
>TRBV9
ASSETRKVNTEAF
>TRBV28
ASSLGGATNEKLF
>TRBV9
ASRATGTSGNTIY
>TRBV4-2
ASSLTSGRAADTQY
>TRBV4-1
ASSHPVGGWYGYT
>TRBV12-3/TRBV12-4
ASGVNEQF
>TRBV5-6
ASSGQIAGAAKNIQY
>TRBV9
ASSFGPSSGELF
>TRBV15
ATSKLAGSYNEQF
>TRBV6-6
ASSDRGPEQPQH
>TRBV5-1
ASSPGGRENEKLF
>TRBV2
ASGLSSYEQY
>TRBV10-3
AISESEFPRGGQPQH
>TRBV15
ATSRDFSNGYT
>TRBV7-9
ASSLLAQNTEAF
>TRBV4-2
ASSQDLADRINYGYT
>TRBV5-1
ASSAGGHYGYT
>TRBV3-1/TRBV3-2
ASSQTPGSSYEQY
>TRBV19
ASTIREDTGELF
>TRBV5-4
ASSLGRENFYEQY
>TRBV5-6
ASRGAKGANYGYT
>TRBV10-3
AISPGQGKETQY
>TRBV2
ASSVHGNQPQH
>TRBV7-3
ASSLTGTENTGELF
>TRBV27
ASSTLASGDQPQH
>TRBV27
ASRSDRLITEAF
>TRBV2
ASSIRLANNEQF